This T cell receptor (beta chain) was sequenced for a study of T cell changes during pregnancy in multiple sclerosis. Trimming removed 5 bases from V and 0 bases from J, with 7 bases in between. In germline, CDR1 is SQVTM, CDR2 ANQGSEA. The CDR3 has 12 amino acids. The table came from immunoSEQ multiplex PCR; TCRdb's copy has only in-frame clones and leaves some out. The sample contains around 50,000 clones, roughly 94% of which appear only once. Source: CD4+ T cells from peripheral blood mononuclear cells, taken in the first trimester of pregnancy. The V and J genes are TRBV29-1 and TRBJ1-1, with D perhaps matching TRBD1 (5 bases). This receptor was identified in a female donor with multiple sclerosis, enrolled in a pregnancy study. The CDR3 DNA is TGCAGCGTTTGGACATTGAACACTGAAGCTTTCTTT. It is translated as CSVWTLNTEAFF.